The 16 T cell receptor beta chains listed next were all sequenced from one sample in a study of early stage breast cancer tumors. The repertoire was sequenced with immunoSEQ multiplex PCR; TCRdb's copy has only in-frame clones and lacks some. The sample has 25,000 to 30,000 clones; about 70% are singletons. The material sequenced was blood. Every receptor here comes from a person aged 45 to 59 with breast cancer.

The chain carries TRBV2 and TRBJ2-5; a possible D gene is TRBD1 (7 bases). Trimming took 7 bases from V and 5 from J, leaving 20 bases between them. The CDR3 has 15 residues. Germline V gene sequence: CDR1 SNHLY, CDR2 FYNNEI. The CDR3 nucleotides read TGTGCCAGCATGGAGGGAAGGGGGCGAGGGGAGACCCAGTACTTC. Amino acid sequence: CASMEGRGRGETQYF.

The chain has TRBV19 and TRBJ2-5; 10 nucleotides agree with TRBD2. Per germline, CDR1 LNHDA and CDR2 SQIVND (reference sequence). Unmatched junction bases numbered 8, after V lost 5 bases and J lost 5 bases. The CDR3 totals 15 residues. The CDR3 DNA is TGTGCCAGTAGTCCTCAAGCGGGAGGGACGGAGACCCAGTACTTC. Residues: CASSPQAGGTETQYF. Full variable domain (rest looked up from reference TRBV19 and TRBJ2-5): DGGITQSPKYLFRKEGQNVTLSCEQNLNHDAMYWYRQDPGQGLRLIYYSQIVNDFQKGDIAEGYSVSREKKESFPLTVTSAQKNPTAFYLCASSPQAGGTETQYFGPGTRLLVL.

The chain has TRBV6-4 and TRBJ2-2; TRBD2 is a possible D gene (6 bases). The CDR3 is 13 residues long. Germline assignment: CDR1 MRHNA and CDR2 SNTAGT. V shed 8 bases and J shed 3 bases, with 10 bases lying between them. The chain's CDR3 is CASGERDTGELFF. The CDR3 DNA sequence: TGTGCCAGCGGAGAGCGGGACACCGGGGAGCTGTTTTTT.

The chain employs TRBV5-1 and TRBJ1-1, with D perhaps matching TRBD1 (5 bases). The CDR3 sequence is 13 residues long. V lost 4 bases and J 8 bases, leaving 15 bases between the germline ends. Germline CDR1 reads SGHRS; CDR2 reads YFSETQ. The DNA of the CDR3 is TGCGCCAGCAGCATCGTGGGGGAACTGGAAGCTTTCTTT. Translating it yields CASSIVGELEAFF.

This clone was seen only once. This sequence joins TRBV6-6 and TRBJ1-5, with D possibly being TRBD1 (6 bases). The CDR3 contains 16 residues. Trimming cost V 4 bases and J 1 base, with 14 bases left between them. Germline V gene lookup returns CDR1 MNHNY and CDR2 SVGAGI (reference sequence). The CDR3 nucleotides are TGTGCCAGCAGTTCCGTTAAAGGGGGAAGCAATCAGCCCCAGCATTTT. Protein: CASSSVKGGSNQPQHF.

The chain recombines TRBV6-5 with TRBJ2-3, with TRBD2 identical over 7 bases. V shed 1 base and J 4 bases; nucleotides not matched to a gene: 5. CDR1 is MNHEY and CDR2 is SVGAGI in the germline V gene. CDR3 length equals 15 residues. Here the CDR3 reads CASSYFAGVSDTQYF. CDR3 in DNA: TGTGCCAGCAGTTACTTTGCGGGAGTATCAGATACGCAGTATTTT.

The chain carries TRBV9 and TRBJ1-1; TRBD1 matches 9 bases. Germline V gene data show CDR1 as SGDLS and CDR2 as YYNGEE. Unmatched junction bases numbered 9, after V lost 3 bases and J lost 0 bases. The CDR3 runs 17 residues. CDR3 loop: CASSAQQGASVNTEAFF. The CDR3 DNA follows: TGTGCCAGCAGCGCACAACAGGGGGCAAGTGTGAACACTGAAGCTTTCTTT.

This chain connects TRBV27 to TRBJ2-7; 9 bases are shared with TRBD1. The CDR3 is made up of 14 amino acids. Unmatched junction bases numbered 6, after V lost 4 bases and J lost 5 bases. CDR1 is MNHEY, CDR2 SMNVEV, per germline (reference sequence). CDR3 sequence (DNA): TGTGCCAGCAGTTGGGGGACAGGGTACAACGAGCAGTACTTC. It translates to CASSWGTGYNEQYF.

V is TRBV9 and J is TRBJ2-7, with a tentative D call TRBD1 (5 bases). V lost 0 bases to trimming and J lost 2 bases, with 9 bases between them. This CDR3 has 14 amino acids. Germline V gene data show CDR1 as SGDLS and CDR2 as YYNGEE. CDR3 region: CASSVGVGAYEQYF. The CDR3, as DNA: TGTGCCAGCAGCGTAGGTGTAGGGGCCTACGAGCAGTACTTC.

The chain carries TRBV21-1 and TRBJ2-5; TRBD1, as called in the table, went unchecked against the DNA. TRBV21-1 is described as a pseudogene. The CDR3 covers 13 residues. The CDR3 sequence: CASEQGPRETQYF. The CDR3 DNA reads TGTGCCAGCGAACAGGGCCCCCGAGAGACCCAGTACTTC.

This clone was detected only a few times. The chain links TRBV6-5 to TRBJ1-3, with D possibly being TRBD1 (6 bases). This CDR3 spans 13 amino acids. The germline V gene has CDR1 MNHEY and CDR2 SVGAGI. V shed 7 bases and J shed 4 bases, with 11 bases lying between them. The DNA for the CDR3 is TGTGCCAGCACCTACGGACAGGGAAACACCATATATTTT. As protein: CASTYGQGNTIYF.

This clone was observed a few times. This rearrangement joins TRBV15 to TRBJ1-5; unclear D gene. Germline assignment: CDR1 LNHNV and CDR2 YYDKDF (reference sequence). V was shortened by 0 bases and J by 2 bases, with 11 bases between the two germline ends. This CDR3 region has 16 residues. CDR3 protein: CATSREVGSGNQPQHF. CDR3 bases: TGTGCCACCAGCAGAGAGGTAGGGTCGGGCAATCAGCCCCAGCATTTT.

The chain joins TRBV5-1 to TRBJ2-7; D not certain. V gave up 0 bases and J gave up 4 bases, with 2 bases separating them. The V gene's germline CDR1 is SGHRS and CDR2 YFSETQ. This CDR3 has 11 residues. CDR3 DNA: TGCGCCAGCAGCTTGGGTTACGAGCAGTACTTC. This codes for CASSLGYEQYF.

The rearrangement uses TRBV6-5 and TRBJ1-1; D is unresolved. This CDR3 spans 15 amino acids. Germline V gene lookup returns CDR1 MNHEY and CDR2 SVGAGI. V lost 1 base, J lost 0 bases, and 9 bases lay in between. CDR3 loop: CASSYYLGMNTEAFF. DNA for the CDR3: TGTGCCAGCAGTTACTATCTGGGCATGAACACTGAAGCTTTCTTT.

The chain recombines TRBV27 with TRBJ1-1; no clear D. The CDR3 sequence is 14 residues long. CDR1 and CDR2 (germline): MNHEY, SMNVEV (reference sequence). V was clipped by 2 bases and J by 5 bases, with 12 bases between them. The CDR3 DNA sequence: TGTGCCAGCAGTTTAGCCCGGATGGGGACTGAAGCTTTCTTT. Amino acid sequence: CASSLARMGTEAFF.

J is TRBJ2-3 and V is TRBV18; tentative D call: TRBD1 (6 bases). Germline V gives CDR1 KGHSH, CDR2 LQKENI. Between the trimmed V and J ends, which lost 2 bases and 4 bases, there was a span of 13 bases. The CDR3 is 15 residues long. CDR3 loop: CASSPSQGYPDTQYF. The DNA for the CDR3 is TGTGCCAGCTCACCATCACAGGGTTATCCAGATACGCAGTATTTT.